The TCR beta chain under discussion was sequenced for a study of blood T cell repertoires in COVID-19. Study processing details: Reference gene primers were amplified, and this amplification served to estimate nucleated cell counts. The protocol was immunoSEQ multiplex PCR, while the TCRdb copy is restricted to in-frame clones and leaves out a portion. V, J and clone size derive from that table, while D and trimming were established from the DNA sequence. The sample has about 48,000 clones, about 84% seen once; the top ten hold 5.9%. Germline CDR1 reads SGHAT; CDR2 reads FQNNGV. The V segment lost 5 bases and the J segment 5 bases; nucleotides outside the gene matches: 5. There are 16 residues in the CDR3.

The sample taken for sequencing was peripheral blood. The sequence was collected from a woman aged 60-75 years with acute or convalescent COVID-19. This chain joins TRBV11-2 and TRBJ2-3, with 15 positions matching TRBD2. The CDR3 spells CASSAGLAGGEDTQYF. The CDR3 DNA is TGTGCCAGCAGCGCGGGACTAGCGGGAGGTGAAGATACGCAGTATTTT.